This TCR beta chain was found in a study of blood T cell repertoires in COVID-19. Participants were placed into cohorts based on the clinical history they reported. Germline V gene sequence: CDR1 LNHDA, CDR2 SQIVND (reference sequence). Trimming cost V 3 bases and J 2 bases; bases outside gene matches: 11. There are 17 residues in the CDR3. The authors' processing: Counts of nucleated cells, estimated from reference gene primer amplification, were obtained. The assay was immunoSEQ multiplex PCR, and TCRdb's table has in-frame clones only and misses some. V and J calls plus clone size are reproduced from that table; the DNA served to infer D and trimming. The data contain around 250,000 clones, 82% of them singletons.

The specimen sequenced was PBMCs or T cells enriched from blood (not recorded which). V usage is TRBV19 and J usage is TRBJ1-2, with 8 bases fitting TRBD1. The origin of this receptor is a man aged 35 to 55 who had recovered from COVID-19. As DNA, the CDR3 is TGTGCCAGTAGTATTGGGCAGGGGGCGACTGGAAACTATGGCTACACCTTC. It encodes CASSIGQGATGNYGYTF. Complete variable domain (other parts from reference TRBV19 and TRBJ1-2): DGGITQSPKYLFRKEGQNVTLSCEQNLNHDAMYWYRQDPGQGLRLIYYSQIVNDFQKGDIAEGYSVSREKKESFPLTVTSAQKNPTAFYLCASSIGQGATGNYGYTFGSGTRLTVV.